One and the same sample provided the 12 T cell receptor beta chains below, sequenced in a study of regulatory T cells in long-lasting Graves disease. According to the study, TCR beta libraries were built with iRepertoire HTBI primers and CDR3-region Arm-PCR. TCRdb independently ran MiXCR on the multiplex PCR reads; one entry per CDR3 protein. This sample yields about 420,000 distinct CDR3 sequences, of which around 17% are seen a single time; 23% belongs to the top ten. The time point: newly diagnosed GD, antithyroid drugs for less than 3 months. Researchers made the TCR library from RNA that was extracted from PBMCs. These data were likewise used in another study, on T cells in Graves' hyperthyroidism and ophthalmopathy.

The material sequenced was peripheral blood mononuclear cells (PBMCs), taken at new diagnosis, from a patient treated with antithyroid drugs. The receptors originated from a woman younger than 35 with Graves disease.

This clonotype was observed a few times. At one end, the junction sequence differs from germline, possibly due to a read error. V gene TRBV27 combines with J gene TRBJ2-1, with unresolved D. CDR3 length: 16 residues. Germline values: CDR1 MNHEY, CDR2 SMNVEV (reference sequence). The CDR3 DNA sequence: TGTGCCGGCAGCTCCTTTCTTTATGGATCCTACAATGAGCAGTTCTTC. Translating it yields CAGSSFLYGSYNEQFF.

The CDR3 region has the DNA TGTGCCACCATCCATCAAGGCGCCTACGAGCAGTACTTC. It encodes CATIHQGAYEQYF. The V and J genes are TRBV6-1 and TRBJ2-7; D gene ambiguous. The V gene lost 10 bases and the J gene lost 2 bases, with 15 bases spanning the gap. The CDR3 is 13 amino acids. The germline CDR1 and CDR2 sequences are MNHNS and SASEGT.

This clonotype has a count of ten or more. This rearrangement joins TRBV6-5 to TRBJ1-5, with TRBD1 as a possible D gene (5 bases). With 4 bases removed from V and 3 bases from J, the gap between germline ends came to 22 bases. Germline CDR1 and CDR2: MNHEY and SVGAGI. The CDR3 extends over 18 amino acids. The CDR3 sequence is CASSSHRDAISNNQPQHF. Here the CDR3 DNA reads TGTGCCAGCAGTTCCCACCGGGACGCAATCTCGAACAATCAGCCCCAGCATTTT.

This clonotype was detected many times. The chain employs TRBV18 and TRBJ1-1; 10 bases align to TRBD1. CDR3 size: 15 residues. J gave up 4 bases and V 3 bases, and 5 bases lay outside the gene matches. Germline CDR1 KGHSH, CDR2 LQKENI. This chain's CDR3 is CASSPRQGASTEAFF. The CDR3 DNA reads TGTGCCAGCTCACCTCGACAGGGGGCAAGCACTGAAGCTTTCTTT. Based on the CDR3 plus reference TRBV18 and TRBJ1-1, the full variable domain is NAGVMQNPRHLVRRRGQEARLRCSPMKGHSHVYWYRQLPEEGLKFMVYLQKENIIDESGMPKERFSAEFPKEGPSILRIQQVVRGDSAAYFCASSPRQGASTEAFFGQGTRLTVV.

This clonotype was recorded many times. V is TRBV12-3 or TRBV12-4 and J is TRBJ2-7, with D possibly matching TRBD2 (5 bases). V was shortened by 3 bases and J by 3 bases, with 9 bases between the two germline ends. The CDR3 totals 13 residues. The CDR3 spells CASSFGLNYEQYF. The DNA for the CDR3 is TGTGCCAGCAGTTTTGGACTGAACTACGAGCAGTACTTC.

This rearrangement joins TRBV25-1 to TRBJ2-1, with D hard to call. V lost 4 bases to trimming and J lost 7 bases, with 11 bases between them. The CDR3 consists of 13 residues. Germline loops: CDR1 MGHDK, CDR2 SYGVNS. The CDR3 region is CASSANLMNEQFF. The CDR3, as DNA: TGTGCCAGCAGTGCAAATCTGATGAATGAGCAGTTCTTC.

The chain is built from TRBV18 and TRBJ1-1; 11 nucleotides match TRBD1. The CDR3 is 16 residues long. Germline trimming cut 3 bases from V and 3 bases from J; bases unmatched to any gene: 6. CDR1 KGHSH and CDR2 LQKENI come from the germline V gene. The CDR3 here is CASSPGTGGLDTEAFF. CDR3 DNA sequence: TGTGCCAGCTCACCTGGGACAGGGGGATTGGACACTGAAGCTTTCTTT.

This chain joins TRBV7-9 and TRBJ1-1; maybe TRBD1 (5 bases). This CDR3 is 12 amino acids long. The germline V gene encodes CDR1 SEHNR and CDR2 FQNEAQ (reference sequence). V lost 5 bases to trimming and J lost 7 bases, with 11 bases between them. The DNA of the CDR3 is TGTGCCAGCAGCCAGGGTGGGCATGAAGCTTTCTTT. It specifies CASSQGGHEAFF.

This clonotype appeared many times. V is TRBV28 and J is TRBJ2-7; D uncertain. V gave up 7 bases and J gave up 4 bases, with 11 bases separating them. CDR1 MDHEN and CDR2 SYDVKM come from the germline V gene. CDR3 size: 12 residues. CDR3 DNA: TGTGCCAGCAAGTGGGGAAATTACGAGCAGTACTTC. Translating it yields CASKWGNYEQYF.

This clonotype came up a few times. V and J are TRBV29-1 and TRBJ1-4; D may be TRBD1 (5 bases). The V end lost 6 bases, the J end lost 4 bases, and 15 bases lay between the germline ends. The CDR3 contains 14 residues. CDR1 is SQVTM, CDR2 ANQGSEA, per germline. CDR3 sequence (DNA): TGCAGCGTGGGGGGTTCACGGGGTAATGAAAAACTGTTTTTT. Protein: CSVGGSRGNEKLFF.

This clonotype was counted only a few times. J is TRBJ1-5 and V is TRBV5-5; 7 positions match TRBD1. V trimming: 0 bases; J trimming: 3 bases; junction bases outside the gene matches: 3. CDR1 is SGHKS and CDR2 is YYEKEE in the germline V gene (reference sequence). The length of the CDR3 is 15 residues. As DNA, the CDR3 is TGTGCCAGCAGCTTGGCCACAGGGGCCAATCAGCCCCAGCATTTT. It encodes CASSLATGANQPQHF.

This clonotype showed up many times. The chain recombines TRBV28 with TRBJ2-2; D gene unclear. Looked up from germline, CDR1 is MDHEN and CDR2 is SYDVKM. The CDR3 is made up of 14 amino acids. The V gene lost 3 bases and the J gene lost 1 base, with 6 bases spanning the gap. The CDR3, as DNA: TGTGCCAGCAGTTTCCACGTGAACACCGGGGAGCTGTTTTTT. Translation gives CASSFHVNTGELFF.